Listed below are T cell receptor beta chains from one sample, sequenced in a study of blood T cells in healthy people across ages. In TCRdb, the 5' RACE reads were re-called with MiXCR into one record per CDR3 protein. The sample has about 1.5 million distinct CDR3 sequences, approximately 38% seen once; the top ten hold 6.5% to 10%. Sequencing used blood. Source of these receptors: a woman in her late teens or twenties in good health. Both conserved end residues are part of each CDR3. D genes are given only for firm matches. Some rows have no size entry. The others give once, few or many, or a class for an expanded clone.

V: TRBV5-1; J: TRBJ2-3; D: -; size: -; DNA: TGCGCCAGCAGCTCTCATGGACTAAGCACAGATACGCAGTATTTT; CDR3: CASSSHGLSTDTQYF
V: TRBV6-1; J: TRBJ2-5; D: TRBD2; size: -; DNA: TGTGCCAGCAGTGAAGCGCTCGCGGGAGGCCAAGAGACCCAGTACTTC; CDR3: CASSEALAGGQETQYF
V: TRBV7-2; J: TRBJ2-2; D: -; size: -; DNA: TGTGCCAGCAGCCCTCGGATGGGGAACACCGGGGAGCTGTTTTTT; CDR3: CASSPRMGNTGELFF
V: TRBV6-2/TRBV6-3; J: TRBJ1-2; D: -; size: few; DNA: TGTGCCAGCAGTTACTCGGCAGCCCATCGGGGCTACACCTTC; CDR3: CASSYSAAHRGYTF
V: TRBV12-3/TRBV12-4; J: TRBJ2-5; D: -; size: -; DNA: TGTGCCAGCAGAGACGGGCGGGGTTTGAGGGAGACCCAGTACTTC; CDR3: CASRDGRGLRETQYF
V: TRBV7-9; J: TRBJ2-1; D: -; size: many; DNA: TGTGCCAGCAGCGCACCCCTAGCGCCCGACAATGAGCAGTTCTTC; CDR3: CASSAPLAPDNEQFF
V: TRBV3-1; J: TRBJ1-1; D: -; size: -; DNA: TGTGCCAGCAGCCAAGTCCATTCACGAAACACTGAAGCTTTCTTT; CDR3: CASSQVHSRNTEAFF
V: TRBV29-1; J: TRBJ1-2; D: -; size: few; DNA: TGCAGCGTGGCGGGGTGGGACGGAATAAACTATGGCTACACCTTC; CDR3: CSVAGWDGINYGYTF
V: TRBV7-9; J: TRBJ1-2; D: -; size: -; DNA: TGTGCCAGCAGCCGTCCTCCCCATGGACAGTCTAACTATGGCTACACCTTC; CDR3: CASSRPPHGQSNYGYTF
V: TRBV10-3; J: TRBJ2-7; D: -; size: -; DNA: TGTGCCATCAGTGAAGGCGGGTCCTACGAGCAGTACTTC; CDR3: CAISEGGSYEQYF
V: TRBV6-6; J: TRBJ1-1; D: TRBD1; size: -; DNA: TGTGCCAGCAGTCGCGGGACAGGGGTTGAGGAAGCTTTCTTT; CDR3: CASSRGTGVEEAFF
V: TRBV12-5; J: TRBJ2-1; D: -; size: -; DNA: TGTGCTAGTGGTTTGTTGTTGCGGGACGCAGGGGCCCCCAATGAGCAGTTCTTC; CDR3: CASGLLLRDAGAPNEQFF
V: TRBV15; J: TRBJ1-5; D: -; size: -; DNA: TGTGCCACCAGCAGAGGGGAAGGGGTAAGCAATCAGCCCCAGCATTTT; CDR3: CATSRGEGVSNQPQHF
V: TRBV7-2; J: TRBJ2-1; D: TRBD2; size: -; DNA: TGTGCCAGCATCCCCCCTGTTGGGCGGGGGGCCGGTGAGCAGTTCTTC; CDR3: CASIPPVGRGAGEQFF
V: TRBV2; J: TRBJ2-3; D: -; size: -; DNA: TGTGCCAGCCCCGATGGTGCACCAGGGTCAGATACGCAGTATTTT; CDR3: CASPDGAPGSDTQYF
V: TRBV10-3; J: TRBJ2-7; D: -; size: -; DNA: TGTGCCATCAGTGAGTCAAGACAGGACTACGAGCAGTACTTC; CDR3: CAISESRQDYEQYF
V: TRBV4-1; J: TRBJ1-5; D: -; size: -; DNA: TGCGCCAGCAGCCGAACCACCGGGTCACTGTGGGGTGGCGGCAATCAGCCCCAGCATTTT; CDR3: CASSRTTGSLWGGGNQPQHF
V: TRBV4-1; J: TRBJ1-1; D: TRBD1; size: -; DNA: TGCGCCAGCAGCCCGATAGGACAGGGGACTGAAGCTTTCTTT; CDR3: CASSPIGQGTEAFF
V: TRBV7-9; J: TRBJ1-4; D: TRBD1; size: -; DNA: TGTGCCAGCAGGAGAGGGACAGGAGCAAATGAAAAACTGTTTTTT; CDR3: CASRRGTGANEKLFF
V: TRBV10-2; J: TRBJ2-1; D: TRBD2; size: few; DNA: TGCGCCAGCAGTCGCGCTAGCGGGAGCTATGAGCAGTTCTTC; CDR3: CASSRASGSYEQFF
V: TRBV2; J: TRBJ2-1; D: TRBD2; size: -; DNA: TGTACCAGCAGTGATAGCGGGGGGTCCTACAATGAGCAGTTCTTC; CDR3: CTSSDSGGSYNEQFF
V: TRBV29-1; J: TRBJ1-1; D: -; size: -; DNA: TGCAGCGTTGAAAGGGGGGAGGACACTGAAGCTTTCTTT; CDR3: CSVERGEDTEAFF
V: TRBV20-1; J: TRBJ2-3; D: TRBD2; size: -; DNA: TGCAGTGAAAGCGGGACCCGCACAGATACGCAGTATTTT; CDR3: CSESGTRTDTQYF
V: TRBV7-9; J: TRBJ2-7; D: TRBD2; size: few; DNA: TGTGCCAGCAGCTTGACTAGCGGGGTAACCTACGAGCAGTACTTC; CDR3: CASSLTSGVTYEQYF
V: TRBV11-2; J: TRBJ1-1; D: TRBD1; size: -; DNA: TGTGCCAGCAGCTTAGGCAGGGACAGTATGAACACTGAAGCTTTCTTT; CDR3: CASSLGRDSMNTEAFF
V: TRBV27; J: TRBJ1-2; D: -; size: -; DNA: TGTGCCAGCAGTTTATGGGGGGTAGAGGGCCCTTATGGCTACACCTTC; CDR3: CASSLWGVEGPYGYTF
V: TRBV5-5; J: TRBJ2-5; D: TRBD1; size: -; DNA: TGTGCCAGCAGCTCTGCTTCGGGACAGTCATTTTCTAGGCAAGAGACCCAGTACTTC; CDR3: CASSSASGQSFSRQETQYF
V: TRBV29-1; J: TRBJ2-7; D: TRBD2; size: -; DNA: TGCAGCGTTGAGCGACTAGCCCGCGGGGAGCAGTACTTC; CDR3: CSVERLARGEQYF
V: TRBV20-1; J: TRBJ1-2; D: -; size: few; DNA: TGCAGTGCTAGAGATTCGGGGAGGAGAAATTCCTATGGCTACACCTTC; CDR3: CSARDSGRRNSYGYTF
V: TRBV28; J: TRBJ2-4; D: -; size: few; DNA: TGTGCCAGCAGTGGGGGGACGGAAGGCATTCAGTACTTC; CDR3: CASSGGTEGIQYF
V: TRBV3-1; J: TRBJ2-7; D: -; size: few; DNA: TGTGCCAGCAGCTTCAATAAGGCAGCCTCCTACGAGCAGTACTTC; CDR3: CASSFNKAASYEQYF
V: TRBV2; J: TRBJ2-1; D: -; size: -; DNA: TGTGCCAGCAGACTAATGTTTACTGGTGAGCAGTTCTTC; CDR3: CASRLMFTGEQFF
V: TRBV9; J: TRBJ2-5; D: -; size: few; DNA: TGTGCCAGCACCATTTACGGGGGCCCAGATCAAGAGACCCAGTACTTC; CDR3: CASTIYGGPDQETQYF
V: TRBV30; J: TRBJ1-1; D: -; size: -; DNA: TGTGCCTATAAGACGGGAATCATGAACACTGAAGCTTTCTTT; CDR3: CAYKTGIMNTEAFF
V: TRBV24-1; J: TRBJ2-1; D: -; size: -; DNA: TGTGCCACCAGTGACCCAAACCCTGAGGGGATCGTTGAGCAGTTCTTC; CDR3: CATSDPNPEGIVEQFF
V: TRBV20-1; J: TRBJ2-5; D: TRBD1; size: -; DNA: TGCAGTGCTGACAGACAGGGTTTGTGGGAGACCCAGTACTTC; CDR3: CSADRQGLWETQYF
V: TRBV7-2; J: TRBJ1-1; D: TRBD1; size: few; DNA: TGTGCCAGCAGCCAGACAGGGGGTCGGGATGAAGCTTTCTTT; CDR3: CASSQTGGRDEAFF
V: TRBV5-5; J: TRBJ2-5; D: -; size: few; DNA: TGTGCCAGCAGCAACGGACCCCTCCAAGAGACCCAGTACTTC; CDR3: CASSNGPLQETQYF
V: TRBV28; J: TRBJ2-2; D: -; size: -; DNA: TGTGTCAGCACCAGAGGTCGGGGGTTCGGCACCGGGGAGCTGTTTTTT; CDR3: CVSTRGRGFGTGELFF
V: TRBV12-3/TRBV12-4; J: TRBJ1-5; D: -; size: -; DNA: TGTGCCAGCAGTCATGACGGTTTCAATCAGCCCCAGCATTTT; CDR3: CASSHDGFNQPQHF
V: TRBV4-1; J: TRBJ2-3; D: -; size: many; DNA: TGCGCCAGCAGCCAAGTTCTCAATTCAGATACGCAGTATTTT; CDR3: CASSQVLNSDTQYF
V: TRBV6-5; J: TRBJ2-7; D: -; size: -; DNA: TGTGCCAGCAGTCCCCGAGGCAGGACCTACGAGCAGTACTTC; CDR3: CASSPRGRTYEQYF
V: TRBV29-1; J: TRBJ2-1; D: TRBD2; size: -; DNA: TGCAGCGTGGAGACTAGCGGGACACCTTACAATGAGCAGTTCTTC; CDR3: CSVETSGTPYNEQFF
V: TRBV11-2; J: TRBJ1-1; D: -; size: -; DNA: TGTGCCAGCAGCCCCCTACCGGGTAGACCGAACACTGAAGCTTTCTTT; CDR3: CASSPLPGRPNTEAFF
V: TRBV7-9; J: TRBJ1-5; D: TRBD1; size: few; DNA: TGTGCCAGCAGCTTGGACAGGGTCAATCAGCCCCAGCATTTT; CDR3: CASSLDRVNQPQHF
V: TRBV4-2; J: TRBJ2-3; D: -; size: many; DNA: TGTGCCAGCAGCCAGGGTGGGACGGGCACAGATACGCAGTATTTT; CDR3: CASSQGGTGTDTQYF
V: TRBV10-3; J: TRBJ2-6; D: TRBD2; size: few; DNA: TGTGCCATCAGTGGGACTAGCGGGAATAAACCCGGGGCCAACGTCCTGACTTTC; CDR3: CAISGTSGNKPGANVLTF
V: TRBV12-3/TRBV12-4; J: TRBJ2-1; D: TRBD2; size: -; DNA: TGTGCCATGTCTAGCGGGGGCCTTGGCTACAATGAGCAGTTCTTC; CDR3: CAMSSGGLGYNEQFF
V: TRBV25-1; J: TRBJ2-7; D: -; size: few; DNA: TGTGCCAGCAGTGAAATCAGGGGAACCTACGAGCAGTACTTC; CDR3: CASSEIRGTYEQYF
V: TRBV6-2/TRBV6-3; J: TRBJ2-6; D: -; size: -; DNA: TGTGCCAGCAGTTACTCGGAGGGACCACCAATCTCTGGGGCCAACGTCCTGACTTTC; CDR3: CASSYSEGPPISGANVLTF
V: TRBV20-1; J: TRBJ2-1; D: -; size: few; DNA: TGCAGTGCTAGAGGGTATGACTACAATGAGCAGTTCTTC; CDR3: CSARGYDYNEQFF
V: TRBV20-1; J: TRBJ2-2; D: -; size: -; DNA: TGCAGTGCTGTACAGGACCTGAACGCCGGGGAGCTGTTTTTT; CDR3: CSAVQDLNAGELFF
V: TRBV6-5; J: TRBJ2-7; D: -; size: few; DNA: TGTGCCAGCAGTGCGGGACAGAAATACGAGCAGTACTTC; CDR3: CASSAGQKYEQYF
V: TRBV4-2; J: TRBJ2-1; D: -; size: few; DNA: TGTGCCAGCGGGGGCGGGAGATACAATGAGCAGTTCTTC; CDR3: CASGGGRYNEQFF
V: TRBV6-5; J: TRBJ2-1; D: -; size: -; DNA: TGTGCCAGCAGTTTAACTAATGCGCGCGAGCAGTTCTTC; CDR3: CASSLTNAREQFF